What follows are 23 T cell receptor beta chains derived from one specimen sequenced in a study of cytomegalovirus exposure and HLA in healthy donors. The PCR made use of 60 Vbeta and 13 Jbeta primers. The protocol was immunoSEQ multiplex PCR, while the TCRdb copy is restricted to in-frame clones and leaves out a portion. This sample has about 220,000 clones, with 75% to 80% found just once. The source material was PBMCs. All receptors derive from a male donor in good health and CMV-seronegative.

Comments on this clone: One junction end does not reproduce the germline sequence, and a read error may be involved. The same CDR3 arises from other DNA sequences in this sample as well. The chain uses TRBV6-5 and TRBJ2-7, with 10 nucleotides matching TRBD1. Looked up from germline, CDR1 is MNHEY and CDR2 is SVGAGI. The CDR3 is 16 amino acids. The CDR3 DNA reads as TGTGCCAGCAGCTACTCCGGGACAGGGGCCTCCTACGAACAGTACTTC. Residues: CASSYSGTGASYEQYF.

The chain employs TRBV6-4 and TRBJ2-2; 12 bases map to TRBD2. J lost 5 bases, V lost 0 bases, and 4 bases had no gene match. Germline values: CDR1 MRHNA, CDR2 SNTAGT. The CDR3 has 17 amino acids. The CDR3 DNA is TGTGCCAGCAGTGACTCCCCTAGCGGGGGGGAGACCGGGGAGCTGTTTTTT. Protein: CASSDSPSGGETGELFF.

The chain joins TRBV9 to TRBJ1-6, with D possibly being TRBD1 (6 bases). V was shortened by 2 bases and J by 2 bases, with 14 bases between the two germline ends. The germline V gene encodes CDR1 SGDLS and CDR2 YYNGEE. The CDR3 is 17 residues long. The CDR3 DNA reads TGTGCCAGCAGCGTTCTACAGGGAGTTACCTATAATTCACCCCTCCACTTT. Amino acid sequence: CASSVLQGVTYNSPLHF.

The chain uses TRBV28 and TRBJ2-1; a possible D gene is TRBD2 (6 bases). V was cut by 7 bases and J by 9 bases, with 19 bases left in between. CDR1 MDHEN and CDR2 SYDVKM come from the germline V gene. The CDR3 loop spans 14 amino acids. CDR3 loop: CASTNDVLASEQFF. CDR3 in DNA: TGTGCCAGCACCAATGACGTACTAGCCTCTGAGCAGTTCTTC.

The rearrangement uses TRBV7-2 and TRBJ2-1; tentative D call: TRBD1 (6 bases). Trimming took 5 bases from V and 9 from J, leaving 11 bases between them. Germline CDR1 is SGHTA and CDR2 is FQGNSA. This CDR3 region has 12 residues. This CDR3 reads CASSADRSEQFF. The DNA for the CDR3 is TGTGCCAGCAGCGCGGACAGATCTGAGCAGTTCTTC.

The CDR3 reads CASSEALSTDTQYF. CDR3 bases: TGTGCCAGCAGTGAAGCACTATCCACAGATACGCAGTATTTT. This chain links TRBV2 with TRBJ2-3; D not certain. The germline V and J ends were trimmed by 0 bases and 2 bases, with 6 bases remaining between them. Germline V gives CDR1 SNHLY, CDR2 FYNNEI. This CDR3 is 14 amino acids long.

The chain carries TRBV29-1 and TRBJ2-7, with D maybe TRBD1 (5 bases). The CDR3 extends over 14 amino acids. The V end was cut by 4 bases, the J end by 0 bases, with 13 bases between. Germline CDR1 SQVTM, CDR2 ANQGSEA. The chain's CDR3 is CSVGRGTSSYEQYF. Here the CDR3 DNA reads TGCAGCGTTGGAAGGGGAACGTCCTCCTACGAGCAGTACTTC.

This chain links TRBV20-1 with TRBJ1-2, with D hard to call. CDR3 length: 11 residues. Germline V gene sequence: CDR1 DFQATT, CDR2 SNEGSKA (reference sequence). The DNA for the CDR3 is TGCAGCCCAATGGGGTCGGGGGGCTACACCTTC. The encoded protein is CSPMGSGGYTF.

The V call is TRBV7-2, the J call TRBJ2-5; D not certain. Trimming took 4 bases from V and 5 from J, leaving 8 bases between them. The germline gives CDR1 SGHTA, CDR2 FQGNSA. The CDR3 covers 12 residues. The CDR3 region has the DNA TGTGCCAGCAGCTCCAATCATGAGACCCAGTACTTC. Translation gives CASSSNHETQYF. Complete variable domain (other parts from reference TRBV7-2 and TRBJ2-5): GAGVSQSPSNKVTEKGKDVELRCDPISGHTALYWYRQSLGQGLEFLIYFQGNSAPDKSGLPSDRFSAERTGGSVSTLTIQRTQQEDSAVYLCASSSNHETQYFGPGTRLLVL.

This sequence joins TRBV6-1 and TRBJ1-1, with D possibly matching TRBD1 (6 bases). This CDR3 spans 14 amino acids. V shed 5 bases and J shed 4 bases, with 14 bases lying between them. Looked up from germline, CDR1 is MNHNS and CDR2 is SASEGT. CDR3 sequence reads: CASSYAGAGTEAFF. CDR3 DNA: TGTGCCAGCAGTTATGCGGGGGCTGGCACTGAAGCTTTCTTT.

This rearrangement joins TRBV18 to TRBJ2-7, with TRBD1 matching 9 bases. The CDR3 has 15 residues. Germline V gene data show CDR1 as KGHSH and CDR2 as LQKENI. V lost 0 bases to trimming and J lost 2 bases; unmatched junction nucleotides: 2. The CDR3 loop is CASSPPDRGAYEQYF. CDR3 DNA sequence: TGTGCCAGCTCACCACCCGACAGGGGGGCCTACGAGCAGTACTTC.

In nucleotides, the CDR3 is TGCGCCAGCAGCCAAGAGCCGCTAGCGGGGAACAATGAGCAGTTCTTC. Protein sequence: CASSQEPLAGNNEQFF. This rearrangement joins TRBV4-3 to TRBJ2-1; TRBD2 matches at 9 bases. The V gene end was trimmed by 0 bases and the J gene end by 5 bases; junction bases not matched to a gene: 5. The CDR3 is 16 amino acids. The V gene's germline CDR1 is LGHNA and CDR2 YSLEER.

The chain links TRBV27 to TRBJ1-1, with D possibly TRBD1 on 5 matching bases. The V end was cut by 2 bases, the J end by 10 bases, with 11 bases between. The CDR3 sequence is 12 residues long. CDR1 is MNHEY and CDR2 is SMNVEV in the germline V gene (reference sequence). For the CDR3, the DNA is TGTGCCAGCAGTTTAGGTACAGGCGGAGCTTTCTTT. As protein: CASSLGTGGAFF.

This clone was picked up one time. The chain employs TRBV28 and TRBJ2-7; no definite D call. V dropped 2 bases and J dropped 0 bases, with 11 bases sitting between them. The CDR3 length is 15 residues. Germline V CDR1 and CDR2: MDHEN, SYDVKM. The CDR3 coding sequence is TGTGCCAGCAGTTTAGGCCCGCCAAGCTCCTACGAGCAGTACTTC. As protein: CASSLGPPSSYEQYF.

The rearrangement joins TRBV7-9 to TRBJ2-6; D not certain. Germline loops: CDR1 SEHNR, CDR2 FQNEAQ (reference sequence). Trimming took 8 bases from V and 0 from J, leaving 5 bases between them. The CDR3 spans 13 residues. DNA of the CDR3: TGTGCCAGCCCATCCTCTGGGGCCAACGTCCTGACTTTC. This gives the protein CASPSSGANVLTF.

CDR3 sequence reads: CAISETGNQPQHF. The CDR3 DNA follows: TGTGCCATCAGTGAAACAGGCAATCAGCCCCAGCATTTT. The V gene is TRBV10-3, the J gene TRBJ1-5; D remains ambiguous. Looked up from germline, CDR1 is ENHRY and CDR2 is SYGVKD. Trimming pared 3 bases from V and 2 bases from J, leaving 5 bases between. This CDR3 comprises 13 residues.

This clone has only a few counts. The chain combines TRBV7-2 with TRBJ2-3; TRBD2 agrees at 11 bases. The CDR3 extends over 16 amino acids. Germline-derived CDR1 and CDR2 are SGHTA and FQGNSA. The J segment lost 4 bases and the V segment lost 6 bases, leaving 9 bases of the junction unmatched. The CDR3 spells CASRLGGLAAADTQYF. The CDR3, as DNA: TGTGCCAGCAGGCTAGGGGGACTAGCGGCTGCAGATACGCAGTATTTT.

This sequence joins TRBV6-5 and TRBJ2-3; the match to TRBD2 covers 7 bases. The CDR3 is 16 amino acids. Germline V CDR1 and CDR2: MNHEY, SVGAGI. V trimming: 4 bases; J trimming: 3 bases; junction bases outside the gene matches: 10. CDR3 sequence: CASSSGLDPLTDTQYF. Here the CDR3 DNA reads TGTGCCAGCAGTTCCGGACTAGACCCACTTACAGATACGCAGTATTTT.

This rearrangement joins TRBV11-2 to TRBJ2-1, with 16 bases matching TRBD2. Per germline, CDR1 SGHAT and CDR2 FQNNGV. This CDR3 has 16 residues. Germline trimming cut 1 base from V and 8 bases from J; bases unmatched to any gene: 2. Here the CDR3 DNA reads TGTGCCAGCAGCTTAGTCGGGACTAGCGGGAGGGATGAGCAGTTCTTC. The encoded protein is CASSLVGTSGRDEQFF.

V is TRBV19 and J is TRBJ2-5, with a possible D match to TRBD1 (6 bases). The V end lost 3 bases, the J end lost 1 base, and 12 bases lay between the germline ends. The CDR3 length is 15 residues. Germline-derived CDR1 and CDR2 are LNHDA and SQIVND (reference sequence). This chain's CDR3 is CASSIGQSFQETQYF. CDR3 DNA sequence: TGTGCCAGTAGTATCGGACAGAGTTTCCAAGAGACCCAGTACTTC.

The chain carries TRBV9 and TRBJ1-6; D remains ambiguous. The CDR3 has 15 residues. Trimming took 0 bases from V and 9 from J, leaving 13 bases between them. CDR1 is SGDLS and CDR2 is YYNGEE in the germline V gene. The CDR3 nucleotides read TGTGCCAGCAGCGTAGGCCCTAGCCACGGTTCACCCCTCCACTTT. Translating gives CASSVGPSHGSPLHF.

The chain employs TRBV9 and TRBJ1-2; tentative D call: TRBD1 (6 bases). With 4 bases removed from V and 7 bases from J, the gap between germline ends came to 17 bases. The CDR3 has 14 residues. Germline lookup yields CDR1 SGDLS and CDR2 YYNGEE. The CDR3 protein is CASSPIRQDGGYTF. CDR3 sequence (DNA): TGTGCCAGCAGCCCCATCAGACAGGACGGTGGCTACACCTTC. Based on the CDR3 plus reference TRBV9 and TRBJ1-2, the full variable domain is DSGVTQTPKHLITATGQRVTLRCSPRSGDLSVYWYQQSLDQGLQFLIQYYNGEERAKGNILERFSAQQFPDLHSELNLSSLELGDSALYFCASSPIRQDGGYTFGSGTRLTVV.

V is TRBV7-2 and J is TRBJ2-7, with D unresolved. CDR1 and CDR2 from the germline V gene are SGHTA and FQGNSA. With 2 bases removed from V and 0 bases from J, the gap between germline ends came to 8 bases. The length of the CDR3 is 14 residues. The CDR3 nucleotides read TGTGCCAGCAGCTTATATTTCAGCTCCTACGAGCAGTACTTC. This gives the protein CASSLYFSSYEQYF.